These T cell receptor beta chains were read from a single sample in a study of human T cells and chemical hapten exposure. TCRdb called the RACE reads again in MiXCR, with one record for every CDR3 protein. The repertoire includes 150,000 to 200,000 distinct CDR3 sequences, 13% to 15% of them detected once, and 1.5% to 2% sits in the top ten. Source: whole blood, taken in connection with sensitization to the hapten diphenylcyclopropenone (DPC). Source of these receptors: a woman aged 25 to 39 with alopecia areata. Some clones in this sample may be carry-over from other donors' samples. CDR3s include the opening cysteine and the closing phenylalanine or tryptophan. A D gene is named only where the DNA matches it firmly. Some rows mark clone size as missing; the rest say once, few, many or name a class of expanded clone.

j_call d_call clone_size cdr3_length v_call cdr3_aa cdr3_nt
TRBJ1-4 . . 15 TRBV21-1 CAISGQHATNEKLFF TGTGCCATCTCCGGACAGCATGCAACTAATGAAAAACTGTTTTTT
TRBJ1-2 . . 13 TRBV5-6 CASSRPDSNGYTF TGTGCCAGCAGCCGCCCCGACTCGAATGGCTACACCTTC
TRBJ2-5 . few 15 TRBV10-3 CAISEFGSGQETQYF TGTGCCATCAGTGAATTTGGTAGCGGACAAGAGACCCAGTACTTC
TRBJ2-3 . many 14 TRBV13 CASSLGIRPDTQYF TGTGCCAGCAGCTTAGGAATCAGACCAGATACGCAGTATTTT
TRBJ1-2 TRBD1 many 13 TRBV20-1 CSATSGTGAGYTF TGCAGTGCTACTTCCGGGACAGGGGCTGGCTACACCTTC
TRBJ2-7 . few 11 TRBV6-2/TRBV6-3 CASHGTLEQYF TGTGCCAGCCATGGGACCTTGGAGCAGTACTTC
TRBJ1-1 TRBD1 . 13 TRBV30 CAWARQGYTEAFF TGTGCCTGGGCAAGACAGGGCTACACTGAAGCTTTCTTT
TRBJ1-3 . . 15 TRBV20-1 CSARDGGGSGNTIYF TGCAGTGCTAGAGACGGGGGCGGTTCTGGAAACACCATATATTTT
TRBJ2-4 . few 16 TRBV5-1 CASTPNRAAPRDIQYF TGCGCCAGCACCCCTAACAGGGCTGCCCCGAGGGACATTCAGTACTTC
TRBJ1-3 . many 14 TRBV6-2/TRBV6-3 CASTPFPSGNTIYF TGTGCCAGCACCCCATTCCCGTCGGGAAACACCATATATTTT
TRBJ2-1 . many 17 TRBV6-2/TRBV6-3 CASSYPPRGVYYNEQFF TGTGCCAGCAGTTACCCCCCTCGCGGGGTTTACTACAATGAGCAGTTCTTC
TRBJ1-6 TRBD1 . 13 TRBV18 CASRAQGDSPLHF TGTGCCAGCAGGGCGCAGGGGGATTCACCCCTCCACTTT
TRBJ2-1 . . 12 TRBV6-2/TRBV6-3 CASSYGYNEQFF TGTGCCAGCAGTTATGGGTACAATGAGCAGTTCTTC
TRBJ1-2 . . 14 TRBV20-1 CSAYSTGRNYGYTF TGCAGTGCTTACTCAACAGGGAGGAACTATGGCTACACCTTC
TRBJ2-3 TRBD2 few 17 TRBV6-5 CASSYSMRLAGSDTQYF TGTGCCAGCAGTTACTCGATGAGGCTAGCGGGGTCGGATACGCAGTATTTT
TRBJ1-3 . many 14 TRBV28 CASTPGGTGNTIYF TGTGCCAGCACCCCTGGCGGGACTGGAAACACCATATATTTT
TRBJ2-3 TRBD1 many 15 TRBV7-9 CATPTGPISTDTQYF TGTGCCACGCCGACAGGGCCAATTAGCACAGATACGCAGTATTTT
TRBJ2-6 . few 16 TRBV9 CASSASFSSGANVLTF TGTGCCAGCAGCGCTAGTTTCAGCTCTGGGGCCAACGTCCTGACTTTC
TRBJ1-2 TRBD1 few 17 TRBV27 CASSPTAWIAGGDGYTF TGTGCCAGCAGCCCTACCGCTTGGATAGCAGGGGGCGATGGCTACACCTTC
TRBJ1-2 . few 13 TRBV20-1 CSARDWGAPGYTF TGCAGTGCTAGAGATTGGGGGGCGCCGGGCTACACCTTC
TRBJ2-1 . . 14 TRBV20-1 CTQKRRSTYNEQFF TGCACTCAAAAGCGGCGGTCCACCTACAATGAGCAGTTCTTC
TRBJ1-1 . . 13 TRBV6-2/TRBV6-3 CASSAVLNTEAFF TGTGCCAGCAGTGCTGTTTTGAACACTGAAGCTTTCTTT
TRBJ1-4 . few 15 TRBV7-8 CASSQPGREGEKLFF TGTGCCAGCAGCCAGCCGGGCCGCGAGGGTGAAAAACTGTTTTTT
TRBJ1-6 . few 15 TRBV6-2/TRBV6-3 CASSQLRGGNSPLHF TGTGCCAGCAGTCAACTTCGGGGAGGTAATTCACCCCTCCACTTT
TRBJ2-7 . many 13 TRBV20-1 CSAGTLSSYEQYF TGCAGTGCCGGGACTTTATCCTCCTACGAGCAGTACTTC
TRBJ1-3 TRBD1 many 16 TRBV6-2/TRBV6-3 CASQTPTTGAGNTIYF TGTGCCAGCCAAACGCCCACGACAGGGGCTGGAAACACCATATATTTT
TRBJ1-2 . . 15 TRBV7-8 CASSLGDGANYGYTF TGTGCCAGCAGCTTAGGGGACGGAGCTAACTATGGCTACACCTTC
TRBJ1-5 . . 17 TRBV4-2 CASSQDAGWVSNQPQHF TGTGCCAGCAGCCAAGATGCAGGGTGGGTTAGCAATCAGCCCCAGCATTTT
TRBJ2-5 . few 15 TRBV7-6 CASSLGRAGKGTQYF TGTGCCAGCAGCTTAGGGCGGGCTGGCAAAGGGACCCAGTACTTC
TRBJ1-2 . few 14 TRBV5-4 CASSLYPGDYGYTF TGTGCCAGCAGCTTGTACCCAGGGGACTATGGCTACACCTTC